The 12 T cell receptor beta chains reported below all come from one sample, sequenced in a study of T cell changes during pregnancy in multiple sclerosis. This table comes from immunoSEQ multiplex PCR, and its TCRdb copy is limited to in-frame clones, with some not included. The table has 75,000 to 95,000 clones, 89% seen once; the top ten hold 0.7% to 0.9%. The sample consisted of peripheral blood, taken in the first trimester of pregnancy. The receptors here all came from a female donor in good health, enrolled as a control in a pregnancy study.

This sequence joins TRBV5-1 and TRBJ1-1, with TRBD1 matching 10 bases. The CDR3 has 15 residues. V shed 4 bases and J 1 base; nucleotides not matched to a gene: 4. Germline V gene data show CDR1 as SGHRS and CDR2 as YFSETQ. CDR3 region: CASSRTGGANTEAFF. The CDR3, as DNA: TGCGCCAGCAGCCGGACAGGGGGAGCGAACACTGAAGCTTTCTTT.

The chain combines TRBV6-1 with TRBJ1-2; 9 nucleotides align to TRBD1. Per germline, CDR1 MNHNS and CDR2 SASEGT. The CDR3 sequence is 15 residues long. With V trimmed by 1 base and J by 4 bases, 4 bases remained unmatched. The CDR3: CASSEVTGGVYGYTF. CDR3 DNA: TGTGCCAGCAGTGAAGTGACAGGGGGAGTCTATGGCTACACCTTC.

The chain employs TRBV6-5 and TRBJ1-4; D might be TRBD1 (5 bases). Germline lookup yields CDR1 MNHEY and CDR2 SVGAGI. The germline V and J ends were trimmed by 6 bases and 4 bases, with 15 bases remaining between them. This CDR3 has 15 residues. The CDR3 spells CASRPFQGGNEKLFF. CDR3 DNA: TGTGCCAGCAGACCATTCCAGGGTGGTAATGAAAAACTGTTTTTT.

V usage is TRBV9 and J usage is TRBJ1-6; the D gene is possibly TRBD1 (6 bases). CDR3 length: 17 amino acids. V lost 0 bases and J 0 bases, leaving 10 bases between the germline ends. The V gene's germline CDR1 is SGDLS and CDR2 YYNGEE. CDR3 coding DNA: TGTGCCAGCAGCGTAGGGACAGTCGGCTCCTATAATTCACCCCTCCACTTT. This encodes CASSVGTVGSYNSPLHF.

V and J are TRBV5-1 and TRBJ2-7; possible D gene TRBD2, 6 bases. Germline loops: CDR1 SGHRS, CDR2 YFSETQ. The V gene lost 1 base and the J gene lost 2 bases, with 10 bases spanning the gap. The CDR3 contains 14 residues. CDR3 residues: CASSLRTGAYEQYF. For the CDR3, the DNA is TGCGCCAGCAGCTTGCGGACGGGGGCCTACGAGCAGTACTTC.

V is TRBV25-1 and J is TRBJ1-1, with no clear D. In germline, CDR1 is MGHDK, CDR2 SYGVNS. V gave up 2 bases and J gave up 1 base, with 8 bases separating them. CDR3 length equals 14 residues. CDR3 protein: CASSEQVTNTEAFF. CDR3 in DNA: TGTGCCAGCAGTGAACAGGTAACGAACACTGAAGCTTTCTTT.

The rearrangement joins TRBV15 to TRBJ2-1; 9 nucleotides match TRBD2. The CDR3 sequence is 17 residues long. Trimming at V came to 1 base and at J to 7 bases, leaving 11 bases not matched to a gene. Germline V gene sequence: CDR1 LNHNV, CDR2 YYDKDF (reference sequence). Here the CDR3 DNA reads TGTGCCACCAGCAGAGCCACCGGGACTAGCACAGTTAATGAGCAGTTCTTC. Protein: CATSRATGTSTVNEQFF.

The gene calls are TRBV7-9 and TRBJ2-2, with 11 bases aligning to TRBD2. Germline assignment: CDR1 SEHNR and CDR2 FQNEAQ (reference sequence). V gave up 4 bases and J gave up 1 base; unmatched junction bases: 5. The CDR3 runs 17 residues. The CDR3 DNA reads TGTGCCAGCAGCTCATCACTAGCGGGGGTGAACACCGGGGAGCTGTTTTTT. It translates to CASSSSLAGVNTGELFF.

This clone has only one observation. The genes are TRBV18 and TRBJ2-7; D is ambiguous. V shed 0 bases and J shed 1 base, with 7 bases lying between them. Per the germline V gene, CDR1 is KGHSH and CDR2 is LQKENI. The CDR3 runs to 14 residues. The CDR3 is CASSPPSRSYEQYF. The CDR3 DNA is TGTGCCAGCTCACCACCGTCCAGGTCCTACGAGCAGTACTTC.

DNA for the CDR3: TGTGCCAGCAGCTTAGACAGGGAGGTGAAACTGTTTTTT. It translates to CASSLDREVKLFF. J is TRBJ1-4 and V is TRBV11-2; D is perhaps TRBD1 (5 bases). CDR3 length: 13 residues. Germline V gives CDR1 SGHAT, CDR2 FQNNGV. Trimming shortened V by 0 bases and J by 11 bases, and 10 bases separated the two germline ends.

Only one count was recorded for this clone. CDR3 in DNA: TGCGCCAGCAGGGTTCAGGGTAACACTGAAGCTTTCTTT. Encoded protein: CASRVQGNTEAFF. The chain uses TRBV5-1 and TRBJ1-1, with a possible D match to TRBD1 (5 bases). The CDR3 consists of 13 residues. V was clipped by 5 bases and J by 2 bases, with 10 bases between them. Germline assignment: CDR1 SGHRS and CDR2 YFSETQ.

A few counts support this clone. The chain employs TRBV9 and TRBJ2-1; 8 bases map to TRBD1. In germline, CDR1 is SGDLS, CDR2 YYNGEE. The trim removed 4 bases at V and 6 bases at J, leaving 6 bases unmatched. The CDR3 runs 14 residues. This CDR3 is CASSPDRVTNEQFF. Here the CDR3 DNA reads TGTGCCAGCAGCCCGGACAGGGTTACCAATGAGCAGTTCTTC.